This T cell receptor (beta chain) was recovered during a study of T-cell memory formation after mild COVID-19. Notes on the study in general: Certain responding clones were present in pre-infection memory, suggesting participation of cross-reactive memory. Contracting clones, day 15 to 85, had balanced CD4/CD8, and later expanders favored CD4+. Whether second-wave clones peaking at day 37 were SARS-CoV-2 specific went unconfirmed.

There are a few counts of this clonotype. Antigen unknown. TCR alpha and TCR beta cDNA libraries carrying sample barcodes and UMIs came from 5'RACE with constant-segment primers. MiXCR, run by TCRdb on the 5' RACE reads, gives a single entry per CDR3 protein. The table includes under 250,000 distinct CDR3 sequences, more than 9% detected once. Germline CDR1 reads DFQATT; CDR2 reads SNEGSKA (reference sequence). Trimming stripped 5 bases from V and 1 base from J, with 14 bases between. This CDR3 has 14 amino acids. This receptor was identified in a young man who had mild COVID-19 (a few samples of this study predate the infection). Cell type and time point are not known. J is TRBJ2-5 and V is TRBV20-1; possibly TRBD1 or TRBD2 for D (5 bases each). What was sequenced was PBMCs or a T cell subset sorted from them (not recorded which). The CDR3 DNA follows: TGCAGTGCTCGGGCAGGGACGTCCCAAGAGACCCAGTACTTC. It translates to CSARAGTSQETQYF.